Detailed here is one T cell receptor (beta chain). Its antigen is undetermined. This entry belongs to a study of beta chain features in type 1 diabetes. Study-wide context: Examination of sorted cells across all samples involved 100 million or so cells.

Expressed TCRB transcripts were sequenced because the entire RNA isolate underwent reverse transcription. TCRdb keeps only in-frame clones here, not all; method: immunoSEQ multiplex PCR. The repertoire holds some 360,000 clones, over 8.5% seen once, with about 0.6% in the top ten. The V segment lost 0 bases and the J segment 6 bases; nucleotides outside the gene matches: 4. CDR3 length equals 15 residues. The germline V gene has CDR1 SGDLS and CDR2 YYNGEE. Study-level results: Type 1 diabetes patients showed fewer insertions and more deletions at VDJ junctions. PCR might favor shorter templates, equally in patients and controls. Among patients, naive, central memory and Treg TCRB repertoires appeared more similar than among healthy donors. Shorter TCRB CDR3s, moderately but significantly so, were found in Type 1 diabetes patients in all four CD4+ subsets.

This receptor was identified in a man aged 25 to 40 with type 1 diabetes. The sample taken for sequencing was central memory CD4+ T cells from blood. V gene TRBV9 combines with J gene TRBJ2-7, with 12 bases aligning to TRBD2. CDR3 loop: CASSVGLAGVSEQYF. CDR3 DNA: TGTGCCAGCAGCGTAGGACTAGCGGGAGTGAGCGAGCAGTACTTC.